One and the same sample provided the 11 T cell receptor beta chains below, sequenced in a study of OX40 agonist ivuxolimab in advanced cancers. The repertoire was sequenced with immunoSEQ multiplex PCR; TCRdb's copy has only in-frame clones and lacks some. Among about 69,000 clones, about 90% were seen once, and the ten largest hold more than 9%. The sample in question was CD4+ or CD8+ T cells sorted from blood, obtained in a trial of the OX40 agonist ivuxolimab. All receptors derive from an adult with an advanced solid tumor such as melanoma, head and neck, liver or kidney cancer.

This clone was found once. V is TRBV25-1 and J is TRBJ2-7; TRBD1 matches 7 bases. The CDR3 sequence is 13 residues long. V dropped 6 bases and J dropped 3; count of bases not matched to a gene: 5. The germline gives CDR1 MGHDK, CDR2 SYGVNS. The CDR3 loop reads CASRGQLLYEQYF. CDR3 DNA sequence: TGTGCCAGCAGGGGACAGTTACTCTACGAGCAGTACTTC.

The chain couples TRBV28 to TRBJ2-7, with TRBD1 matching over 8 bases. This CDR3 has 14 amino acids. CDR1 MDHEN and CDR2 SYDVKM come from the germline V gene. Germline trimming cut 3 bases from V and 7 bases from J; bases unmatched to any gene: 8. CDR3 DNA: TGTGCCAGCAGTTTCTACAGGGGGTTGGAGGAGCAGTACTTC. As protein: CASSFYRGLEEQYF.

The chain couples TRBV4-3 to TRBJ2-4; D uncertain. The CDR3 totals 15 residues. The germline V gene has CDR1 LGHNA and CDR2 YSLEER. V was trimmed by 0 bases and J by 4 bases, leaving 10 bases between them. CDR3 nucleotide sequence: TGCGCCAGCAGCCAAGATACGCAGACTAAAAACATTCAGTACTTC. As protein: CASSQDTQTKNIQYF.

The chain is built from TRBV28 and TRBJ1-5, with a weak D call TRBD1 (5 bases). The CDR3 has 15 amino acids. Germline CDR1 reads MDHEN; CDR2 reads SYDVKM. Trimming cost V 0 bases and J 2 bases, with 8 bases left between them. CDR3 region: CASSLWKGGNQPQHF. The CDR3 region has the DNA TGTGCCAGCAGTTTATGGAAAGGGGGCAATCAGCCCCAGCATTTT.

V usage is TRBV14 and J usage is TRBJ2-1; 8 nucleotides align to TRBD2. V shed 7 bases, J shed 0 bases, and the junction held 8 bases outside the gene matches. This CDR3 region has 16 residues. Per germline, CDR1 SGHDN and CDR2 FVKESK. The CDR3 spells CASNLRSGSSYNEQFF. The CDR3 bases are TGTGCCAGCAACCTGAGAAGCGGGAGCTCCTACAATGAGCAGTTCTTC. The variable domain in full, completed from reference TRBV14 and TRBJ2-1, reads EAGVTQFPSHSVIEKGQTVTLRCDPISGHDNLYWYRRVMGKEIKFLLHFVKESKQDESGMPNNRFLAERTGGTYSTLKVQPAELEDSGVYFCASNLRSGSSYNEQFFGPGTRLTVL.

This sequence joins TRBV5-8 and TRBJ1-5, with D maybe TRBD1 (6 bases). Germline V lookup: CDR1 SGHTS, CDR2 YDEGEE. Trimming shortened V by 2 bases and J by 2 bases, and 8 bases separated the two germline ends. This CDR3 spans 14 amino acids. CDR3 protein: CASSFWTGNQPQHF. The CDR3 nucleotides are TGTGCCAGCAGCTTCTGGACAGGCAATCAGCCCCAGCATTTT.

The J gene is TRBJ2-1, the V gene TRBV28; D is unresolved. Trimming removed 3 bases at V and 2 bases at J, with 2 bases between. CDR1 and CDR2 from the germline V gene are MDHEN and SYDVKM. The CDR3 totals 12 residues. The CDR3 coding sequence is TGTGCCAGCAGTTTGGCCTACAATGAGCAGTTCTTC. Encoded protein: CASSLAYNEQFF.

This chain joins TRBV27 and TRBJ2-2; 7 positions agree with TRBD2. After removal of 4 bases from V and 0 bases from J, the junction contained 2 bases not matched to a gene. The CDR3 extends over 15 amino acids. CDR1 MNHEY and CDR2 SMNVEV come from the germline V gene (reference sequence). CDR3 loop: CASSWGGTNTGELFF. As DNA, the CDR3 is TGTGCCAGCAGTTGGGGAGGGACGAACACCGGGGAGCTGTTTTTT.

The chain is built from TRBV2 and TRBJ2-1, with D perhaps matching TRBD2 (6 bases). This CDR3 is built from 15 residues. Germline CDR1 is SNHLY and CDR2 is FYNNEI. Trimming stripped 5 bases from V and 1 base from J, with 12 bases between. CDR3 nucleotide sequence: TGTGCCAGCAGTCAAACGGGAGATTCCTACAATGAGCAGTTCTTC. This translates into CASSQTGDSYNEQFF. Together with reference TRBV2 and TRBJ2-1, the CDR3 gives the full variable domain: EPEVTQTPSHQVTQMGQEVILRCVPISNHLYFYWYRQILGQKVEFLVSFYNNEISEKSEIFDDQFSVERPDGSNFTLKIRSTKLEDSAMYFCASSQTGDSYNEQFFGPGTRLTVL.

The DNA for the CDR3 is TGCGCCAGCAGGAAGGATCTAGATACGCAGTATTTT. This gives the protein CASRKDLDTQYF. The chain joins TRBV10-2 to TRBJ2-3; no definite D call. The length of the CDR3 is 12 residues. Looked up from germline, CDR1 is WSHSY and CDR2 is SAAADI. The V gene lost 6 bases and the J gene lost 5 bases, with 9 bases spanning the gap.

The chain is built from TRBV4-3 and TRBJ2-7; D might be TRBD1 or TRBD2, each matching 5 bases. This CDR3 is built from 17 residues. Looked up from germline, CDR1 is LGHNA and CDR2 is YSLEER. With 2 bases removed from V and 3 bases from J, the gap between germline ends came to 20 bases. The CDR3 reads CASSQPQGASRYYEQYF. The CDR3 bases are TGCGCCAGCAGCCAACCTCAAGGGGCTAGCAGATACTACGAGCAGTACTTC.